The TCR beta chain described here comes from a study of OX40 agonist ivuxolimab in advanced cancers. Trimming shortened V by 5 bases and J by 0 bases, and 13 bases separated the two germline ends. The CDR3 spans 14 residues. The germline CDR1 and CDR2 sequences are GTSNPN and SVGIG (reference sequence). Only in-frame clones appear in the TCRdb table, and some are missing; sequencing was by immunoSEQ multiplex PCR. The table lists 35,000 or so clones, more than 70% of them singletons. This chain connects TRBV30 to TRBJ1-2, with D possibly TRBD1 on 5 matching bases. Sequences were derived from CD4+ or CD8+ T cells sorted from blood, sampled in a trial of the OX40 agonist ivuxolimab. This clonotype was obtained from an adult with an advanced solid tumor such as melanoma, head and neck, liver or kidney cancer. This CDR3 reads CAWDPGRSNYGYTF. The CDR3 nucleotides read TGTGCCTGGGATCCGGGACGTTCTAACTATGGCTACACCTTC. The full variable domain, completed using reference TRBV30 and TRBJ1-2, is SQTIHQWPATLVQPVGSPLSLECTVEGTSNPNLYWYRQAAGRGLQLLFYSVGIGQISSEVPQNLSASRPQDRQFILSSKKLLLSDSGFYLCAWDPGRSNYGYTFGSGTRLTVV.